These 10 T cell receptor beta chains were sequenced from one sample in a study of T cells in tuberculosis. Cells were sorted from thawed PBMC rested overnight and stained with GMM-loaded CD1B tetramer, viability dye and anti-CD3. CD1B tetramers were loaded with Rhodococcus equi-derived C32 glucose monomycolate. The data were produced by immunoSEQ multiplex PCR, yet TCRdb's version contains in-frame clones alone and is incomplete. This table has around 60,000 clones, around 81% appearing once. Sequencing was performed on CD1b-GMM tetramer-negative cells sorted from PBMCs. All receptors come from an adult woman with latent tuberculosis.

V and J are TRBV18 and TRBJ2-1; the match to TRBD2 covers 8 bases. V lost 2 bases and J lost 0; bases outside the gene matches: 3. CDR1 is KGHSH, CDR2 LQKENI, per germline. The CDR3 is 16 amino acids. CDR3 region: CASSPIAGLSYNEQFF. DNA of the CDR3: TGTGCCAGCTCACCAATAGCGGGGCTCTCCTACAATGAGCAGTTCTTC.

The chain is built from TRBV5-6 and TRBJ2-7; TRBD1 matches 7 bases. Germline V gene lookup returns CDR1 SGHDT and CDR2 YYEEEE. Trimming at V came to 2 bases and at J to 5 bases, leaving 10 bases not matched to a gene. There are 15 residues in the CDR3. The chain's CDR3 is CASSFLQTGRNEQYF. The CDR3 nucleotides read TGTGCCAGCAGCTTTTTACAGACAGGGCGCAACGAGCAGTACTTC. The full variable domain, in which reference TRBV5-6 and TRBJ2-7 provide the parts outside the CDR3, is DAGVTQSPTHLIKTRGQQVTLRCSPKSGHDTVSWYQQALGQGPQFIFQYYEEEERQRGNFPDRFSGHQFPNYSSELNVNALLLGDSALYLCASSFLQTGRNEQYFGPGTRLTVT.

The V call is TRBV7-3, the J call TRBJ2-7, with 8 bases matching TRBD2. V lost 2 bases, J lost 2 bases, and 2 bases stayed unmatched. CDR3 size: 14 residues. Germline CDR1 and CDR2: SGHTA and FQGTGA. The CDR3 is CASSLSGGAYEQYF. CDR3 coding DNA: TGTGCCAGCAGCTTATCCGGGGGGGCCTACGAGCAGTACTTC.

The CDR3 loop reads CASSVQGSSGNTIYF. The CDR3 region has the DNA TGTGCCAGCAGTGTACAGGGGAGCTCTGGAAACACCATATATTTT. The rearrangement joins TRBV28 to TRBJ1-3; the match to TRBD1 covers 7 bases. The CDR3 extends over 15 amino acids. Germline CDR1 MDHEN, CDR2 SYDVKM. The V and J ends lost 5 bases and 0 bases, in that order; junction bases with no gene match: 4.

Details on this clone: An end of the junction differs from the germline gene, which may be a read error. CDR3 nucleotides: TGTGCCTGGAGTAAGGGGCCTGAGGAGTTCTTC. Its protein is CAWSKGPEEFF. The chain recombines TRBV30 with TRBJ2-1; weak D call: TRBD1 (5 bases). The CDR3 loop spans 11 amino acids. Germline values: CDR1 GTSNPN, CDR2 SVGIG (reference sequence).

The CDR3 DNA follows: TGTGCCAGCAGTGACTGGAGATGTTATACGCAGTATTTT. Protein: CASSDWRCYTQYF. This chain joins TRBV6-4 and TRBJ2-3; D is uncertain. Germline loops: CDR1 MRHNA, CDR2 SNTAGT. There are 13 residues in the CDR3. V was cut by 1 base and J by 7 bases, with 9 bases left in between.

V gene TRBV6-5 combines with J gene TRBJ1-2, with D uncertain. Germline lookup yields CDR1 MNHEY and CDR2 SVGAGI. The CDR3 has 14 amino acids. The V and J ends lost 2 bases and 0 bases respectively, with 7 bases between them. This CDR3 is CASSYMGANYGYTF. The CDR3 DNA sequence: TGTGCCAGCAGTTACATGGGAGCTAACTATGGCTACACCTTC.

This clone was observed a handful of times. The rearrangement uses TRBV7-8 and TRBJ2-1; D unresolved. CDR1 SGHVS and CDR2 FQNEAQ come from the germline V gene. The ends were cut back, 5 bases at V and 8 bases at J, with 13 bases in the middle. There are 13 residues in the CDR3. CDR3 protein: CASSPPRRDEQFF. The DNA of the CDR3 is TGTGCCAGCAGCCCCCCGCGAAGAGATGAGCAGTTCTTC.

The CDR3 DNA follows: TGTGCCAGCAGTTTATGGGACCAGGGGGCATATCAGCCCCAGCATTTT. It encodes CASSLWDQGAYQPQHF. V usage is TRBV28 and J usage is TRBJ1-5, with TRBD1 identical over 8 bases. V trimming: 0 bases; J trimming: 5 bases; junction bases outside the gene matches: 6. Germline values: CDR1 MDHEN, CDR2 SYDVKM. The CDR3 runs to 16 residues.

The rearrangement uses TRBV5-7 and TRBJ2-1; D is possibly TRBD2 (5 bases). TRBV5-7 belongs to the ORF category, with a function that is uncertain. The CDR3 has 15 residues. Trimming removed 0 bases from V and 9 bases from J, with 16 bases in between. The CDR3 loop reads CASSLARLPLGEQFF. For the CDR3, the DNA is TGTGCCAGCAGCTTGGCGCGACTACCACTAGGTGAGCAGTTCTTC.